The clone carrying this T cell receptor beta chain came up many times. The antigen remains unidentified. Generated by immunoSEQ multiplex PCR, the TCRdb table keeps only in-frame clones and is missing some. Counted here are about 22,000 clones, roughly half occurring once; the ten biggest clones make up more than 15%. Germline CDR1 is LGHNA and CDR2 is YSLEER. J lost 8 bases, V lost 0 bases, and 12 bases had no gene match. The CDR3 covers 16 residues. The entry originates in a study of radiation and T cells in renal cell carcinoma. As to treatment: 15 Gy SBRT to primary tumor, nephrectomy 4 weeks later. Nephrectomy followed 15 Gy stereotactic body radiation by 4 weeks. Overall study results and limits: Top 100 clonotypes averaged about 50% in irradiated versus roughly 43% in nephrectomy-only tumors.

This sequence joins TRBV4-3 and TRBJ1-2; 7 nucleotides match TRBD1. This receptor was identified in a woman between 50 and 59 years old with renal cell carcinoma. Here the sequenced sample was tumor tissue, taken from a patient whose treatment included radiotherapy and nephrectomy. CDR3 sequence: CASSQDYTDRSKGYTF. DNA of the CDR3: TGCGCCAGCAGCCAAGACTATACGGACAGGAGTAAGGGCTACACCTTC.